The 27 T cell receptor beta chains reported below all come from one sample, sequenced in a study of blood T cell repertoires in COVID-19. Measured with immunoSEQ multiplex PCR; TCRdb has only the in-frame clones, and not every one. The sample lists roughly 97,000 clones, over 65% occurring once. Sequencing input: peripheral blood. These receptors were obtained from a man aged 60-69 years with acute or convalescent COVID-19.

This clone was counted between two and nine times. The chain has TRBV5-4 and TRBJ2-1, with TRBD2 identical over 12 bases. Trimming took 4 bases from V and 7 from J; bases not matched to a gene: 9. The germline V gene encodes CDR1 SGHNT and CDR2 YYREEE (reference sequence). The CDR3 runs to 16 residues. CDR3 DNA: TGTGCCAGCAGCGGGCCCCGGACTAGCGGGACAAATGAGCAGTTCTTC. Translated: CASSGPRTSGTNEQFF.

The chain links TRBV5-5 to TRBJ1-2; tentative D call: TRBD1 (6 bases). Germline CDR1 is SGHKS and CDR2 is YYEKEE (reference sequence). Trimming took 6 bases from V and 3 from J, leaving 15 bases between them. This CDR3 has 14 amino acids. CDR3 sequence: CASTRRGSDYGYTF. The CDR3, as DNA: TGTGCCAGCACCCGTAGGGGGTCTGACTATGGCTACACCTTC. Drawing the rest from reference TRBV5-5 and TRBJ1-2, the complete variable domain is DAGVTQSPTHLIKTRGQQVTLRCSPISGHKSVSWYQQVLGQGPQFIFQYYEKEERGRGNFPDRFSARQFPNYSSELNVNALLLGDSALYLCASTRRGSDYGYTFGSGTRLTVV.

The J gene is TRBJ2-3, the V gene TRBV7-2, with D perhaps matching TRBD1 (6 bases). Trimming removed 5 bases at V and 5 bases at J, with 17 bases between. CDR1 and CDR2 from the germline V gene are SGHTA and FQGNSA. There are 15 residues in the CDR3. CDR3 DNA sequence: TGTGCCAGCAGCGGCCCTTCCTCCAGGGGAGATACGCAGTATTTT. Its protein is CASSGPSSRGDTQYF.

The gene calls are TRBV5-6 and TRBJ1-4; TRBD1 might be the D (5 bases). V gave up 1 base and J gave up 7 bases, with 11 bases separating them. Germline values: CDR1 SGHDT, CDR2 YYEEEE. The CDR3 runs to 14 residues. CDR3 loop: CASSLWGGSEKLFF. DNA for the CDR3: TGTGCCAGCAGCTTGTGGGGGGGTAGTGAAAAACTGTTTTTT.

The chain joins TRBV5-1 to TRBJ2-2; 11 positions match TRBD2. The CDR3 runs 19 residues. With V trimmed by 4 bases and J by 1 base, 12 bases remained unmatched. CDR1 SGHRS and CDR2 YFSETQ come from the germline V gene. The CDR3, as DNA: TGCGCCAGCAGCCCCGGGCGGCTAGCGGGAGGAGGGAACACCGGGGAGCTGTTTTTT. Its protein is CASSPGRLAGGGNTGELFF.

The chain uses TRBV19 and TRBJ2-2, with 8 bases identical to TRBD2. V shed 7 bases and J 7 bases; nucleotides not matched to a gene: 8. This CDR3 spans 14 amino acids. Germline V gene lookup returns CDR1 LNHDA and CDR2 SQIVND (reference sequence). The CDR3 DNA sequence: TGTGCCAGTAACACCCTAGCGGGTGGCGGGGAGCTGTTTTTT. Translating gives CASNTLAGGGELFF.

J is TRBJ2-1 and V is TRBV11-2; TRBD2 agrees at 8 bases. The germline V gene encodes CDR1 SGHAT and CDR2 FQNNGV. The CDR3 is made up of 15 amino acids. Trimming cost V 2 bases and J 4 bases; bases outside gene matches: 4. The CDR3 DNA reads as TGTGCCAGCAGCTTACTGAGACTAGCGTACAATGAGCAGTTCTTC. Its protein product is CASSLLRLAYNEQFF.

Written as DNA, the CDR3 is TGCGCCAGCAGCTTGGTGTCAACGGGAGCGGATACGCAGTATTTT. Its translation: CASSLVSTGADTQYF. The chain uses TRBV5-1 and TRBJ2-3; D may be TRBD2 (6 bases). Germline CDR1 reads SGHRS; CDR2 reads YFSETQ. Trimming removed 0 bases at V and 6 bases at J, with 14 bases between. There are 15 residues in the CDR3.

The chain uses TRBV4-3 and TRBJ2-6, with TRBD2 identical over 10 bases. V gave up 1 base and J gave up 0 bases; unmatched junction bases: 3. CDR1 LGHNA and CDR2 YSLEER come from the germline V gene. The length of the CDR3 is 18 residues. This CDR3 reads CASSQVLAGFSGANVLTF. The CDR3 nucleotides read TGCGCCAGCAGCCAAGTACTAGCGGGGTTCTCTGGGGCCAACGTCCTGACTTTC.

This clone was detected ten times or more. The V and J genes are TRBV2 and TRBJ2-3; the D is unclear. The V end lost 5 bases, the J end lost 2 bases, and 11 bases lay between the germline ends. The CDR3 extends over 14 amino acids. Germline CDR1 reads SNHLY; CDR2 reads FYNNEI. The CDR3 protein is CASSYNRDTDTQYF. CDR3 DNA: TGTGCCAGCAGTTATAACCGAGACACAGATACGCAGTATTTT.

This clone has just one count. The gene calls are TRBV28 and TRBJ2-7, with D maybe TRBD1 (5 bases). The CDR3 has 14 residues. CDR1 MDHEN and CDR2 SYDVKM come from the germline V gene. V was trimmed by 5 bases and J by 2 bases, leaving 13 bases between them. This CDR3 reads CASSQGHETYEQYF. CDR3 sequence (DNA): TGTGCCAGCAGTCAAGGACACGAGACCTACGAGCAGTACTTC.

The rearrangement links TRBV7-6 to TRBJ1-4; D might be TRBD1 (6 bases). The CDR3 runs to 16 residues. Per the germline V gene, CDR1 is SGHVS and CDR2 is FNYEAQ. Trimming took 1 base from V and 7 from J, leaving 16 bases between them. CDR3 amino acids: CASSLVPGTRSEKLFF. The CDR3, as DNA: TGTGCCAGCAGCTTAGTCCCCGGGACACGGAGTGAAAAACTGTTTTTT.

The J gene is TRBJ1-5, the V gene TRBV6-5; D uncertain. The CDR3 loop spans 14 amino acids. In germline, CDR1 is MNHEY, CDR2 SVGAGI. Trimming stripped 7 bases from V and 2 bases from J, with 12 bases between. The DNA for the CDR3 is TGTGCCAGCACGGGGAGATTAGGCAATCAGCCCCAGCATTTT. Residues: CASTGRLGNQPQHF.

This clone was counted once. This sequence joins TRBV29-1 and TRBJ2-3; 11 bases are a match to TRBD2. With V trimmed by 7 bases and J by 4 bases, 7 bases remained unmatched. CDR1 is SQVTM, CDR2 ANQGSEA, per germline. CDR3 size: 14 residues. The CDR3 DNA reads TGCAGCGGGTCACTAGCGGGAGTATCAGATACGCAGTATTTT. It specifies CSGSLAGVSDTQYF.

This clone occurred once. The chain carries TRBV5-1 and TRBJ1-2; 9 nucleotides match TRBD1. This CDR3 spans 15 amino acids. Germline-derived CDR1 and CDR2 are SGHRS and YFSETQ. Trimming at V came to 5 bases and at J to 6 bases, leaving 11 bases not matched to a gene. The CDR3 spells CASSLAGTGIDGYTF. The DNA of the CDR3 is TGCGCCAGCAGTCTCGCCGGGACAGGGATTGATGGCTACACCTTC.

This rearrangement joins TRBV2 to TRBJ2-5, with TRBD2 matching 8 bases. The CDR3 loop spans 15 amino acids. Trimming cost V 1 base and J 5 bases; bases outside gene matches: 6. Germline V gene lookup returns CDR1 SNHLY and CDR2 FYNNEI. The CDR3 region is CASSEESGSEETQYF. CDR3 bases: TGTGCCAGCAGTGAAGAGAGCGGGAGCGAGGAGACCCAGTACTTC.

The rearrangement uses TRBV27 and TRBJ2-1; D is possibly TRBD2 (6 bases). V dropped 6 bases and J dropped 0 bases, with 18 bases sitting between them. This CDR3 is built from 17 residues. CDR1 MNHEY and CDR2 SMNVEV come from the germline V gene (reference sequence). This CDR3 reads CASSPGVGIRSYNEQFF. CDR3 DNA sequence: TGTGCCAGCAGCCCGGGGGTAGGGATTCGCTCCTACAATGAGCAGTTCTTC.

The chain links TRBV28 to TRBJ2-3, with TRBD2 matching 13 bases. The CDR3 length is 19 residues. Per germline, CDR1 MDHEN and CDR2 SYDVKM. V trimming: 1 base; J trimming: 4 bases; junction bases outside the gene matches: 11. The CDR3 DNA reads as TGTGCCAGCAGTTTATTGGGGTTCGGGACTAGCGGGATCTCAGATACGCAGTATTTT. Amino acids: CASSLLGFGTSGISDTQYF.

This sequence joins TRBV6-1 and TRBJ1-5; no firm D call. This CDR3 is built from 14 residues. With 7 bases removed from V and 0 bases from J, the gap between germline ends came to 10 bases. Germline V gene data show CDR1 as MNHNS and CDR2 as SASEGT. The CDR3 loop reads CASKVGDSNQPQHF. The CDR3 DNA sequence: TGTGCCAGCAAAGTCGGGGATAGCAATCAGCCCCAGCATTTT.

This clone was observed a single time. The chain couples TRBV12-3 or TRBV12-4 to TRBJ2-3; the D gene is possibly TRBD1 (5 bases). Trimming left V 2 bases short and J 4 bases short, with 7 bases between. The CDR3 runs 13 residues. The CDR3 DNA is TGTGCCAGCAGTTTACAGGGTCCAGATACGCAGTATTTT. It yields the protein CASSLQGPDTQYF.

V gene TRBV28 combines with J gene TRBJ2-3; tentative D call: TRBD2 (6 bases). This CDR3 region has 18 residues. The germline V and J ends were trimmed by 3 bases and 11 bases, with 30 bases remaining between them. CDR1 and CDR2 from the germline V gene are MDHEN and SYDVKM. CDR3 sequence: CASSFTTSRDPEGLRQYF. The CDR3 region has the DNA TGTGCCAGCAGTTTTACCACCAGCCGGGATCCCGAGGGACTGAGGCAGTATTTT.

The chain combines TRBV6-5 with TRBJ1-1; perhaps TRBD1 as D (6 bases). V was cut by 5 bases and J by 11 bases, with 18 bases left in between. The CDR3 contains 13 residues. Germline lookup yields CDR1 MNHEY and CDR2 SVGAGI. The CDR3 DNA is TGTGCCAGCAGTCGAAGTGGGGAAAGGGGGGCTTTCTTT. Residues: CASSRSGERGAFF.

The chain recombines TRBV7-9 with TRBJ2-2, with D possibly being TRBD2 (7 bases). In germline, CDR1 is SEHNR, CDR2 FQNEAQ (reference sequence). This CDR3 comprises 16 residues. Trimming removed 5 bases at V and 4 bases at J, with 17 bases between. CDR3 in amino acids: CASSPRGRETTGELFF. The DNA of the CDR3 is TGTGCCAGCAGCCCGAGGGGGAGGGAGACCACCGGGGAGCTGTTTTTT. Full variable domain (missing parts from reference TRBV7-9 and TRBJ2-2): DTGVSQNPRHKITKRGQNVTFRCDPISEHNRLYWYRQTLGQGPEFLTYFQNEAQLEKSRLLSDRFSAERPKGSFSTLEIQRTEQGDSAMYLCASSPRGRETTGELFFGEGSRLTVL.

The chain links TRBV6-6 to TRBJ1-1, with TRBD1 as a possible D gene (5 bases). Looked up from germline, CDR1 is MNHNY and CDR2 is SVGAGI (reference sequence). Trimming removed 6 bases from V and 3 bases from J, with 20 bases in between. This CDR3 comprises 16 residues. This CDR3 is CASRSTAGLGDTEAFF. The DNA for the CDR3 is TGTGCCAGCAGGTCAACGGCAGGGCTTGGGGACACTGAAGCTTTCTTT.

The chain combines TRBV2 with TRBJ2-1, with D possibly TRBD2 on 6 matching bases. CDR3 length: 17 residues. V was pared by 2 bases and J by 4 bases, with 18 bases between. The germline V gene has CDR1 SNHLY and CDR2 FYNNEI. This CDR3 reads CASSEPTLTRSYNEQFF. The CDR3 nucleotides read TGTGCCAGCAGTGAACCGACGTTGACTAGATCGTACAATGAGCAGTTCTTC. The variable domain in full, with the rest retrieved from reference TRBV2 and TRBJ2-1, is EPEVTQTPSHQVTQMGQEVILRCVPISNHLYFYWYRQILGQKVEFLVSFYNNEISEKSEIFDDQFSVERPDGSNFTLKIRSTKLEDSAMYFCASSEPTLTRSYNEQFFGPGTRLTVL.

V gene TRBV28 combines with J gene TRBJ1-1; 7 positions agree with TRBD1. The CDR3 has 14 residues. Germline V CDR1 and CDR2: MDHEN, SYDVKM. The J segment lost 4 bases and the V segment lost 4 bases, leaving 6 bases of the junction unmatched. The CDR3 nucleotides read TGTGCCAGCAGTTCCCAGGGACAGATCACTGAAGCTTTCTTT. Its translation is CASSSQGQITEAFF.

The chain's CDR3 is CASSLKGHRVDEQFF. For the CDR3, the DNA is TGTGCCAGCAGCTTGAAAGGCCACAGGGTAGATGAGCAGTTCTTC. The rearrangement uses TRBV5-8 and TRBJ2-1, with a weak D call TRBD1 (6 bases). Germline V gene lookup returns CDR1 SGHTS and CDR2 YDEGEE. This CDR3 contains 15 residues. Trimming removed 1 base from V and 8 bases from J, with 16 bases in between.